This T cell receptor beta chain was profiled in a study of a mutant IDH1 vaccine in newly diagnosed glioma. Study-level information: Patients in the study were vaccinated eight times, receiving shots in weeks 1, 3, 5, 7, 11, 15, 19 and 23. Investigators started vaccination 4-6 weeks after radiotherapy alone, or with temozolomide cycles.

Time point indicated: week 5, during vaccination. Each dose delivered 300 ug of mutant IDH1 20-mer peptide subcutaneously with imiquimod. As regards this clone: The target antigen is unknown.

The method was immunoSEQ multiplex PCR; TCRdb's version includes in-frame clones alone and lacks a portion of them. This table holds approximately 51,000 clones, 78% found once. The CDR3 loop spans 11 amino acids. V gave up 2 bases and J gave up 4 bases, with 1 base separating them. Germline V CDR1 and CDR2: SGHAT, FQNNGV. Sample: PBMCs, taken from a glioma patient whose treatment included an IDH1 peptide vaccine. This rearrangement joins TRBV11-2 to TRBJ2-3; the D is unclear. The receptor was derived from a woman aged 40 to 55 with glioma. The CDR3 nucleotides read TGTGCCAGCAGCTTATCAGATACGCAGTATTTT. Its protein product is CASSLSDTQYF.